A single sample gave rise to the 9 T cell receptor beta chains below, sequenced in a study of blood T cell repertoires in COVID-19. TCRdb keeps only in-frame clones here, not all; method: immunoSEQ multiplex PCR. The sample includes 50,000 to 80,000 clones, about 88% of them seen just once. Sequenced input: peripheral blood. The source of these receptors is a woman aged 55 to 70 with COVID-19, enrolled during active disease.

The chain couples TRBV12-3 or TRBV12-4 to TRBJ1-2, with D possibly matching TRBD1 (5 bases). V lost 10 bases and J lost 2, with 11 bases in between. This CDR3 spans 12 amino acids. This CDR3 reads CATGGENYGYTF. The CDR3 DNA follows: TGTGCCACCGGGGGGGAGAACTATGGCTACACCTTC.

This chain links TRBV5-3 with TRBJ1-1, with 8 bases matching TRBD1. TRBV5-3 is assigned to the ORF class and has an uncertain function. The CDR3 spans 18 residues. V was clipped by 5 bases and J by 0 bases; unmatched bases: 15. In DNA form, the CDR3 reads TGTGCCAGAAGATCCCGCCGACGACAGGGGATAATGAACACTGAAGCTTTCTTT. Its protein is CARRSRRRQGIMNTEAFF.

The chain is built from TRBV9 and TRBJ1-1; 7 nucleotides agree with TRBD1. This CDR3 has 18 amino acids. Germline CDR1 reads SGDLS; CDR2 reads YYNGEE. After removal of 0 bases from V and 0 bases from J, the junction contained 11 bases not matched to a gene. DNA for the CDR3: TGTGCCAGCAGCGTAGGATTGGAAGGGACAGAAATGAACACTGAAGCTTTCTTT. Its translation: CASSVGLEGTEMNTEAFF. The entire variable domain, with the rest obtained from reference TRBV9 and TRBJ1-1, is as follows: DSGVTQTPKHLITATGQRVTLRCSPRSGDLSVYWYQQSLDQGLQFLIQYYNGEERAKGNILERFSAQQFPDLHSELNLSSLELGDSALYFCASSVGLEGTEMNTEAFFGQGTRLTVV.

This chain connects TRBV7-6 to TRBJ1-4; the D gene is possibly TRBD1 (5 bases). V lost 5 bases and J lost 8, with 15 bases in between. The CDR3 is 14 amino acids. Germline CDR1 reads SGHVS; CDR2 reads FNYEAQ. CDR3 protein: CASSAGPTREKLFF. The DNA of the CDR3 is TGTGCCAGCAGCGCGGGGCCCACCAGGGAAAAACTGTTTTTT.

The V call is TRBV7-2, the J call TRBJ1-6, with D perhaps matching TRBD1 (5 bases). The germline V gene has CDR1 SGHTA and CDR2 FQGNSA. V was pared by 5 bases and J by 9 bases, with 14 bases between. The length of the CDR3 is 14 residues. CDR3 sequence reads: CASSHGTGGSPLHF. CDR3 sequence (DNA): TGTGCCAGCAGCCACGGGACGGGGGGTTCACCCCTCCACTTT.

The sample holds one count of this clone. V usage is TRBV18 and J usage is TRBJ2-3; D possibly corresponds to TRBD1 (7 bases). The CDR3 loop spans 16 amino acids. Germline lookup yields CDR1 KGHSH and CDR2 LQKENI. V lost 1 base, J lost 2 bases, and 13 bases lay in between. The CDR3 loop reads CASSPQGRGVTDTQYF. CDR3 nucleotides: TGTGCCAGCTCACCACAGGGCAGGGGGGTCACAGATACGCAGTATTTT.

Notes on this clone: This same CDR3 is encoded by further DNA sequences in the sample. V and J are TRBV7-2 and TRBJ1-4; 7 bases map to TRBD1. CDR1 SGHTA and CDR2 FQGNSA come from the germline V gene. This CDR3 contains 15 residues. J lost 5 bases, V lost 3 bases, and 6 bases had no gene match. CDR3 sequence: CASSLSGTVNEKLFF. CDR3 coding DNA: TGTGCCAGCAGCTTGTCCGGGACAGTCAATGAAAAACTGTTTTTT.

The CDR3 region has the DNA TGTGCCAGCTCACCGGGAGGGAAGAATTCACCCCTCCACTTT. It translates to CASSPGGKNSPLHF. The genes are TRBV18 and TRBJ1-6; D is unresolved. This CDR3 spans 14 amino acids. V lost 3 bases and J 7 bases, leaving 10 bases between the germline ends. Germline V gene sequence: CDR1 KGHSH, CDR2 LQKENI.

The genes are TRBV7-2 and TRBJ2-2; TRBD1 matches 9 bases. V gave up 5 bases and J gave up 0 bases; unmatched junction bases: 7. CDR1 and CDR2 (germline): SGHTA, FQGNSA. The CDR3 is 17 amino acids. CDR3 coding DNA: TGTGCCAGCAGCACCCCGGGACAGGGCGCGAACACCGGGGAGCTGTTTTTT. As protein: CASSTPGQGANTGELFF.